Listed below are T cell receptor beta chains from one sample, sequenced in a study of vaccination effects on CD4 cells after COVID-19. These TCRs are of unknown antigen specificity. The method was immunoSEQ multiplex PCR; TCRdb's version includes in-frame clones alone and lacks a portion of them. The table has 84,000 or so clones, under 80% seen once. Sequenced material: CD4+ T cells from PBMCs cultured with HCoV-OC43 spike peptides, taken after COVID-19 vaccination. Receptors were obtained from a human donor who received a COVID-19 vaccine. Each CDR3 is given with its conserved first and last residue. Fields, in order: V gene, clone size, J gene, D gene, CDR3 DNA, CDR3 protein. The D gene is left open where the match is weak. Clone size is given for some rows only: seen once, a few or many times, or a class if the clone is expanded.

>TRBV5-1|NA|TRBJ1-4|NA
TGCGCCAGCAGCTTCGGTAGGGTGGGTGAAAAACTGTTTTTT
CASSFGRVGEKLFF
>TRBV24-1|NA|TRBJ1-2|NA
TGTGCCACCAGTGGTACCTACTTTAACTATGGCTACACCTTC
CATSGTYFNYGYTF
>TRBV18|once|TRBJ1-3|NA
TGTGCCAGCTCATTCGACATATACTCTGGAAACACCATATATTTT
CASSFDIYSGNTIYF
>TRBV14|NA|TRBJ1-5|NA
TGTGCCAGCCCCCTCCCCGATAGCAATCAGCCCCAGCATTTT
CASPLPDSNQPQHF
>TRBV5-1|few|TRBJ2-3|TRBD2
TGCGCCAGCAGCTTAGTTCTTGGAGCGGGGGCCAAGGTGCAGTATTTT
CASSLVLGAGAKVQYF
>TRBV5-4|NA|TRBJ2-1|NA
TGTGCCAGCAGTCCCGACAGGACCTACAATGAGCAGTTCTTC
CASSPDRTYNEQFF
>TRBV29-1|NA|TRBJ1-1|TRBD1
TGCAGCGTAGCCGTGGACAGGGAAACTACTAAAGCTTTCTTT
CSVAVDRETTKAFF
>TRBV11-1|NA|TRBJ1-2|TRBD1
TGTGCCAGCAGCTTGGGACAGACTAACTATGGCTACACCTTC
CASSLGQTNYGYTF
>TRBV7-3|NA|TRBJ2-3|NA
TGTGCCAGCAGCCCCGGCATCGCGGATACGCAGTATTTT
CASSPGIADTQYF
>TRBV24-1|NA|TRBJ2-1|TRBD1
TGTGCCACCAGTGATTGGCAGGGGGCCTACAATGAGCAGTTCTTC
CATSDWQGAYNEQFF
>TRBV12-3/TRBV12-4|NA|TRBJ2-2|NA
TGTGCCTGCATCACCGGGGAGCTGTTTTTT
CACITGELFF
>TRBV7-9|NA|TRBJ1-1|TRBD1
TGTGCCAGCAGCTTAGGAGTGGGACAGCCTAACACTGAAGCTTTCTTT
CASSLGVGQPNTEAFF
>TRBV3-1/TRBV3-2|few|TRBJ1-2|TRBD1
TGTGCCAGCAGCCAATCAGGGGGGGACAGCTATGGCTACACCTTC
CASSQSGGDSYGYTF
>TRBV12-3/TRBV12-4|NA|TRBJ2-1|NA
TGTGCCAGCAGTCGGGGCCCCCCGGAGCAGTTCTTC
CASSRGPPEQFF
>TRBV6-5|NA|TRBJ1-2|TRBD1
TGTGCCAGCAGTTACTTGCCGGGACAGCCCGGAAGCTACACCTTC
CASSYLPGQPGSYTF
>TRBV27|NA|TRBJ2-1|TRBD1
TGTGCCAGCAGGGCTCAGGGGGCGAATGAGCAGTTCTTC
CASRAQGANEQFF
>TRBV11-3|NA|TRBJ2-1|TRBD1
TGTGCCAGCAGCTTAGGGGACAGGATCGGCAACAATGAGCAGTTCTTC
CASSLGDRIGNNEQFF
>TRBV5-6|NA|TRBJ1-5|TRBD1
TGTGCCAGCCAAGCCGGGACAGGGAAACATAATCAGCCCCAGCATTTT
CASQAGTGKHNQPQHF
>TRBV5-6|NA|TRBJ2-2|NA
TGTGCCAGCAGCCTCGGGAACACCGGGGAGCTGTTTTTT
CASSLGNTGELFF
>TRBV9|NA|TRBJ1-5|NA
TGTGCCAGCAGCGTAGGGCAGGGTGGCAATCAGCCCCAGCATTTT
CASSVGQGGNQPQHF
>TRBV5-6|NA|TRBJ2-3|NA
TGTGCCAGCAGCCTCTCAGATACGCAGTATTTT
CASSLSDTQYF
>TRBV6-1|NA|TRBJ2-2|TRBD2
TGTGCCAGCAGTGGTCGGGGGGTGGGGAACACCGGGGAGCTGTTTTTT
CASSGRGVGNTGELFF
>TRBV19|NA|TRBJ1-3|TRBD1
TGTGCCAGTAGTATTACAGGGGGCTCTGGAAACACCATATATTTT
CASSITGGSGNTIYF
>TRBV24-1|NA|TRBJ2-5|NA
TGTGCCACCAGTGATCCAAGAGGGGCAGGGGAGACCCAGTACTTC
CATSDPRGAGETQYF